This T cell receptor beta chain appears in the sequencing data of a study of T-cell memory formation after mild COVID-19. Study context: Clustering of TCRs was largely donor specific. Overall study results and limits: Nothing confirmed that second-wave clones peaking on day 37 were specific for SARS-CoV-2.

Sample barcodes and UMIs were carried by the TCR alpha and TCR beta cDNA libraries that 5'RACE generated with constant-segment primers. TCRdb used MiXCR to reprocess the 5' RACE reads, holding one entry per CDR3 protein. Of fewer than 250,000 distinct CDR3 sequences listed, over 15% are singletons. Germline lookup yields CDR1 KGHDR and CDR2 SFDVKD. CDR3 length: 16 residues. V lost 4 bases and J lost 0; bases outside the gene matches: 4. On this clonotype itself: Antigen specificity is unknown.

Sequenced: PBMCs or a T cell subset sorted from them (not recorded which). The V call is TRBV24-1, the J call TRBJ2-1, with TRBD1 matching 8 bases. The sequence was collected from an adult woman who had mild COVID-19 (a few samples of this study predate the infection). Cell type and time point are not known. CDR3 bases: TGTGCCACCAGTGACACAACAGGGGGCTCCTACAATGAGCAGTTCTTC. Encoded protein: CATSDTTGGSYNEQFF.